This entry lists 19 T cell receptor beta chains sequenced from one sample in a study of blood T cell repertoires in COVID-19. TCRdb keeps only in-frame clones here, not all; method: immunoSEQ multiplex PCR. This sample has about 92,000 clones; 55% to 80% occur once, and the top ten carry 20% to 25%. The sample comprised peripheral blood. The receptors stem from a woman in her sixties in a cohort sampled during active or convalescent COVID-19.

In this sample, this clone turned up a few times. The chain has TRBV5-1 and TRBJ2-7; 10 nucleotides line up with TRBD1. The J segment lost 2 bases and the V segment lost 0 bases, leaving 2 bases of the junction unmatched. This CDR3 has 15 amino acids. Germline CDR1 is SGHRS and CDR2 is YFSETQ. CDR3 nucleotides: TGCGCCAGCAGCTTGGCTGGACAGGGGGCCTACGAGCAGTACTTC. It is translated as CASSLAGQGAYEQYF.

V usage is TRBV19 and J usage is TRBJ2-3, with D maybe TRBD2 (5 bases). V lost 3 bases and J 3 bases, leaving 16 bases between the germline ends. Germline V gives CDR1 LNHDA, CDR2 SQIVND (reference sequence). The CDR3 runs 16 residues. The CDR3 DNA follows: TGTGCCAGTAGTATGAATCTAGGAACGGGAACAGATACGCAGTATTTT. This sequence encodes CASSMNLGTGTDTQYF.

The gene calls are TRBV2 and TRBJ2-5; D might be TRBD1 (7 bases). Germline loops: CDR1 SNHLY, CDR2 FYNNEI. The CDR3 length is 15 residues. Trimming removed 6 bases from V and 5 bases from J, with 19 bases in between. The CDR3 nucleotides are TGTGCCAGCAGCGGGGGACAGCAGAGGCGGGAGACCCAGTACTTC. It specifies CASSGGQQRRETQYF.

Only one count was recorded for this clone. The gene calls are TRBV2 and TRBJ1-4, with D possibly being TRBD1 (5 bases). The CDR3 contains 15 residues. CDR1 and CDR2 (germline): SNHLY, FYNNEI. The ends were cut back, 10 bases at V and 5 bases at J, with 20 bases in the middle. CDR3 in DNA: TGTGCCAACAGGATCGGGAGTCCGGGGAATGAAAAACTGTTTTTT. Its protein is CANRIGSPGNEKLFF.

Turning to this clone: Other DNA sequences within the sample encode an identical CDR3. The V gene is TRBV5-1, the J gene TRBJ2-2; weak D call: TRBD2 (5 bases). Trimming shortened V by 0 bases and J by 5 bases, and 11 bases separated the two germline ends. This CDR3 comprises 15 residues. Germline V CDR1 and CDR2: SGHRS, YFSETQ. The CDR3 DNA reads as TGCGCCAGCAGCTTGGTGGCGGGTTCAACCGGGGAGCTGTTTTTT. The encoded protein is CASSLVAGSTGELFF. The whole variable domain, filled in from reference TRBV5-1 and TRBJ2-2, reads KAGVTQTPRYLIKTRGQQVTLSCSPISGHRSVSWYQQTPGQGLQFLFEYFSETQRNKGNFPGRFSGRQFSNSRSEMNVSTLELGDSALYLCASSLVAGSTGELFFGEGSRLTVL.

The table lists this clone with a few counts. The chain carries TRBV28 and TRBJ2-2, with a weak D call TRBD1 (5 bases). Germline V gene data show CDR1 as MDHEN and CDR2 as SYDVKM. V shed 6 bases and J shed 1 base, with 12 bases lying between them. CDR3 length: 15 amino acids. The CDR3 sequence is CASRPTDMNTGELFF. CDR3 DNA: TGTGCCAGCAGACCGACAGACATGAACACCGGGGAGCTGTTTTTT.

The genes are TRBV5-4 and TRBJ2-7; 8 nucleotides line up with TRBD2. Germline V gene sequence: CDR1 SGHNT, CDR2 YYREEE (reference sequence). The CDR3 length is 14 residues. Losses at the gene ends were 4 bases for V and 5 bases for J; bases not matched to a gene: 8. In nucleotides, the CDR3 is TGTGCCAGCAGCCCCGGGGGGGGCAGGGACGAGCAGTACTTC. The encoded protein is CASSPGGGRDEQYF.

This chain connects TRBV7-9 to TRBJ2-1, with 8 positions matching TRBD1. The CDR3 is 16 amino acids. Germline assignment: CDR1 SEHNR and CDR2 FQNEAQ (reference sequence). The V segment lost 2 bases and the J segment 7 bases; nucleotides outside the gene matches: 10. The CDR3 spells CASSLRSQGARNEQFF. CDR3 bases: TGTGCCAGCAGCTTAAGGTCTCAGGGGGCGAGGAATGAGCAGTTCTTC.

The rearrangement joins TRBV10-1 to TRBJ2-1; 7 bases fit TRBD2. The CDR3 has 16 amino acids. V dropped 11 bases and J dropped 4; count of bases not matched to a gene: 17. The germline gives CDR1 WNHNN, CDR2 SYGVQD (reference sequence). CDR3 bases: TGCGCCCCGGACTTGGAACGGGGGGACGTGTACAATGAGCAGTTCTTC. It yields the protein CAPDLERGDVYNEQFF.

The CDR3 DNA sequence: TGCGCCAGCAGGGACGGGACAGCGTACACTGAAGCTTTCTTT. Translating gives CASRDGTAYTEAFF. This chain connects TRBV5-1 to TRBJ1-1; 7 bases agree with TRBD1. This CDR3 is 14 amino acids long. The junction had 7 bases not matched to a gene; V was cut back by 5 bases and J by 3 bases. Per germline, CDR1 SGHRS and CDR2 YFSETQ.

V is TRBV2 and J is TRBJ2-5; 8 nucleotides line up with TRBD1. V was pared by 10 bases and J by 4 bases, with 11 bases of the junction left unmatched. Germline V gene data show CDR1 as SNHLY and CDR2 as FYNNEI. This CDR3 has 14 amino acids. Here the CDR3 reads CAIEDRVGPETQYF. The DNA of the CDR3 is TGTGCCATCGAGGACAGGGTTGGACCAGAGACCCAGTACTTC.

CDR3 protein: CASSLALGPEYGYTF. In DNA, the CDR3 is TGCGCCAGCAGCTTGGCCTTGGGGCCAGAGTATGGCTACACCTTC. The chain has TRBV5-1 and TRBJ1-2, with a possible D match to TRBD1 (5 bases). The length of the CDR3 is 15 residues. Germline V gene lookup returns CDR1 SGHRS and CDR2 YFSETQ. V was cut by 0 bases and J by 5 bases, with 14 bases left in between.

The genes are TRBV27 and TRBJ2-7; a possible D gene is TRBD1 (5 bases). V was cut by 1 base and J by 2 bases, with 12 bases left in between. Germline CDR1 reads MNHEY; CDR2 reads SMNVEV (reference sequence). CDR3 size: 15 residues. The CDR3 DNA is TGTGCCAGCAGTTTATACCCAGGGCGCGCCTACGAGCAGTACTTC. Residues: CASSLYPGRAYEQYF.

The V and J genes are TRBV7-2 and TRBJ2-1; 7 bases are shared with TRBD1. V was pared by 1 base and J by 2 bases, with 2 bases of the junction left unmatched. Germline-derived CDR1 and CDR2 are SGHTA and FQGNSA. The CDR3 is 15 amino acids. CDR3 region: CASSLGQGTYNEQFF. In nucleotides, the CDR3 is TGTGCCAGCAGCTTAGGACAGGGAACCTACAATGAGCAGTTCTTC. The whole variable domain, remainder taken from reference TRBV7-2 and TRBJ2-1, is GAGVSQSPSNKVTEKGKDVELRCDPISGHTALYWYRQSLGQGLEFLIYFQGNSAPDKSGLPSDRFSAERTGGSVSTLTIQRTQQEDSAVYLCASSLGQGTYNEQFFGPGTRLTVL.

This chain links TRBV3-1 (or the pseudogene TRBV3-2) with TRBJ2-3; TRBD2 agrees at 7 bases. The CDR3 runs 16 residues. CDR1 and CDR2 from the germline V gene are LGHDT and YNNKEL (reference sequence). V trimming: 0 bases; J trimming: 1 base; junction bases outside the gene matches: 4. CDR3 amino acids: CASSQDWGGGTDTQYF. The CDR3 DNA reads TGTGCCAGCAGCCAAGATTGGGGGGGTGGCACAGATACGCAGTATTTT.

As concerns this clone: This specimen includes other DNA sequences encoding the same CDR3. The chain carries TRBV5-1 and TRBJ2-7; 7 nucleotides agree with TRBD1. After removal of 2 bases from V and 2 bases from J, the junction contained 4 bases not matched to a gene. Germline assignment: CDR1 SGHRS and CDR2 YFSETQ. The CDR3 has 14 residues. The CDR3 DNA reads as TGCGCCAGCAGCTTAACAGGGGTTACCTACGAGCAGTACTTC. It translates to CASSLTGVTYEQYF.

The chain joins TRBV7-9 to TRBJ2-1; 7 bases are a match to TRBD1. V gave up 3 bases and J gave up 8 bases; unmatched junction bases: 7. CDR1 is SEHNR and CDR2 is FQNEAQ in the germline V gene (reference sequence). This CDR3 has 14 residues. CDR3 loop: CASSFTGAFDEQFF. The CDR3 nucleotides read TGTGCCAGCAGCTTTACAGGGGCTTTTGATGAGCAGTTCTTC.

The genes are TRBV30 and TRBJ2-7; 7 bases are shared with TRBD2. J was trimmed by 0 bases and V by 0 bases; bases with no gene match: 14. Germline CDR1 reads GTSNPN; CDR2 reads SVGIG (reference sequence). The CDR3 runs to 18 residues. CDR3 loop: CAWSVNLRMGLNSYEQYF. The CDR3 DNA follows: TGTGCCTGGAGTGTAAATCTTCGGATGGGACTAAACTCCTACGAGCAGTACTTC.

This chain uses TRBV4-2 with TRBJ1-2, with 12 bases aligning to TRBD1. The CDR3 is 18 amino acids. Germline CDR1 is LGHNA and CDR2 is YNFKEQ. Germline trimming cut 1 base from V and 3 bases from J; bases unmatched to any gene: 9. Here the CDR3 DNA reads TGTGCCAGCAGCCAAGCCGGGACAGGGGGCGACTGGCACTATGGCTACACCTTC. It encodes CASSQAGTGGDWHYGYTF.